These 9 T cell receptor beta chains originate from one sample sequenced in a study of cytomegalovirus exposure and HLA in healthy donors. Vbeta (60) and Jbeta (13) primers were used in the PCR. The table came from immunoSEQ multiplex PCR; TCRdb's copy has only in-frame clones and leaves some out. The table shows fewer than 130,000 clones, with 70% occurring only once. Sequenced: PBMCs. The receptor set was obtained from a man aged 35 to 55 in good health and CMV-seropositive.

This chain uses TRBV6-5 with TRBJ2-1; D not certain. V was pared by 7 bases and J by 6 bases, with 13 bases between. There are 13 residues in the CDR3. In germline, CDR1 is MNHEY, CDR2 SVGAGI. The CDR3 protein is CASTRFKGNEQFF. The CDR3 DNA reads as TGTGCCAGCACCAGGTTCAAAGGCAATGAGCAGTTCTTC.

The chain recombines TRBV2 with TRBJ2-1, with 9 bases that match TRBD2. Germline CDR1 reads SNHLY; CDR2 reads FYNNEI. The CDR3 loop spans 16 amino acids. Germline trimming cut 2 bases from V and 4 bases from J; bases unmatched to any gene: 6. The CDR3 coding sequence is TGTGCCAGCAGTGAAACCGGGACTAGCCCATACAATGAGCAGTTCTTC. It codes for CASSETGTSPYNEQFF.

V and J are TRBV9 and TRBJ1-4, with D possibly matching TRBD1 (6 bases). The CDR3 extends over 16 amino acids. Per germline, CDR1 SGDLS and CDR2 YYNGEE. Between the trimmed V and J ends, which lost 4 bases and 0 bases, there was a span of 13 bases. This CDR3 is CASSTTAGATNEKLFF. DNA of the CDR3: TGTGCCAGCAGCACCACAGCAGGGGCAACTAATGAAAAACTGTTTTTT.

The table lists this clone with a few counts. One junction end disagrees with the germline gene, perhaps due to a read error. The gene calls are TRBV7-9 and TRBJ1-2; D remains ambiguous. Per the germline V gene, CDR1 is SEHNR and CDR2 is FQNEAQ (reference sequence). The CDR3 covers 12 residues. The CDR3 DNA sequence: TGTTCCAGCAGCACTCTTTATGATGGCTACACCTTC. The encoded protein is CSSSTLYDGYTF.

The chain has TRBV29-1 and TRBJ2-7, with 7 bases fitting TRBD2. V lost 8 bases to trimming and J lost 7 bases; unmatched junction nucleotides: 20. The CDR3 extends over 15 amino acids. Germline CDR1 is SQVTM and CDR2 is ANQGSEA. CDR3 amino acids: CSPMKRDGSPVEQYV. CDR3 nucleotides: TGCAGCCCCATGAAGCGGGACGGATCTCCGGTAGAGCAGTACGTC.

This CDR3 reads CASSRGTSGSSYNEQFF. In DNA, the CDR3 is TGTGCCAGCAGCCGAGGGACTAGCGGGAGCTCCTACAATGAGCAGTTCTTC. The chain is built from TRBV7-7 and TRBJ2-1; TRBD2 agrees at 14 bases. The CDR3 consists of 17 residues. In germline, CDR1 is SSHAT, CDR2 FNYEAQ (reference sequence). V shed 5 bases and J 0 bases; nucleotides not matched to a gene: 3.

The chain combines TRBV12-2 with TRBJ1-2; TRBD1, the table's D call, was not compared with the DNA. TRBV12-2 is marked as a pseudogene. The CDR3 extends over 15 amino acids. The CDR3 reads CASRSLGGPNYGYTF. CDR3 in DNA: TGTGCAAGTCGCTCCCTGGGTGGGCCTAACTATGGCTACACCTTC.

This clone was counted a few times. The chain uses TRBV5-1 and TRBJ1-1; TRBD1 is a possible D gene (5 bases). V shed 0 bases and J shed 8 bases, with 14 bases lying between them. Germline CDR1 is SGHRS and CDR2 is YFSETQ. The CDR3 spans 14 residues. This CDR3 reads CASSLVSGGSEAFF. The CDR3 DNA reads TGCGCCAGCAGCTTGGTTTCGGGGGGATCGGAAGCTTTCTTT.

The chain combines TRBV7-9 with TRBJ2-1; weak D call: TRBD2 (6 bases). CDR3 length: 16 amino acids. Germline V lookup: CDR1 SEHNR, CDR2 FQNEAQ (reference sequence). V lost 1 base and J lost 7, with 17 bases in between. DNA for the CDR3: TGTGCCAGCAGCTTAGATGGGTACGGGAGTCCAAATGAGCAGTTCTTC. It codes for CASSLDGYGSPNEQFF. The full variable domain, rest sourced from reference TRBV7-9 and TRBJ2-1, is DTGVSQNPRHKITKRGQNVTFRCDPISEHNRLYWYRQTLGQGPEFLTYFQNEAQLEKSRLLSDRFSAERPKGSFSTLEIQRTEQGDSAMYLCASSLDGYGSPNEQFFGPGTRLTVL.